This T cell receptor (beta chain) was captured in a study of vaccination effects on CD4 cells after COVID-19. After expansion with viral peptide pools in the ViraFEST assay, antigen-specific CD4+ T cells were sequenced. Cultured cells yielded isolated CD4+ T cells after less than 11 days. Two-dose BNT162b2 or mRNA-1273 vaccination was given to participants. On this clone: The antigen is not known.

V lost 10 bases to trimming and J lost 4 bases, with 11 bases between them. Germline CDR1 is MNHEY and CDR2 is SVGAGI. This CDR3 comprises 11 residues. Produced via immunoSEQ multiplex PCR; TCRdb's table is partial and in-frame only. Counted here are about 25,000 clones, 69% occurring once; the ten biggest clones make up around 8.5%. The source is a human donor who received a COVID-19 vaccine. This specimen was CD4+ T cells from PBMCs cultured with SARS-CoV-2 spike peptides, taken after COVID-19 vaccination. The rearrangement links TRBV6-5 to TRBJ2-7; no reliable D call. Here the CDR3 reads CAIYIGYEQYF. CDR3 nucleotide sequence: TGTGCCATTTACATTGGTTACGAGCAGTACTTC.